This T cell receptor (beta chain) was recovered during a study of T cells in Graves' hyperthyroidism and ophthalmopathy. The source material, RNA transcripts, was used to amplify TCR beta CDR3 regions. A set of HTBI primers served as the primers for a first-round RT-PCR of the TCR CDR3. Each CDR3 protein gets one entry after TCRdb re-called the multiplex PCR reads with MiXCR. The sample shows approximately 400,000 distinct CDR3 sequences, more than 14% of them seen only once. Study findings and constraints: The blood repertoire included most of the expanded thyroid clonotypes above 0.001.

This clonotype was seen ten or more times. Its cognate antigen is unknown. The TCR comes from a woman in her thirties with Graves' ophthalmopathy. The sample was blood.

For the CDR3, the DNA is TGTGCCAGCAGACTGGGGGCGAACACCGGGGAGCTGTTTTTT. Its translation: CASRLGANTGELFF. The genes are TRBV5-8 and TRBJ2-2; D may correspond to TRBD1 or TRBD2 (5 bases each). CDR3 length: 14 amino acids. V lost 5 bases, J lost 0 bases, and 8 bases lay in between. The germline V gene has CDR1 SGHTS and CDR2 YDEGEE.